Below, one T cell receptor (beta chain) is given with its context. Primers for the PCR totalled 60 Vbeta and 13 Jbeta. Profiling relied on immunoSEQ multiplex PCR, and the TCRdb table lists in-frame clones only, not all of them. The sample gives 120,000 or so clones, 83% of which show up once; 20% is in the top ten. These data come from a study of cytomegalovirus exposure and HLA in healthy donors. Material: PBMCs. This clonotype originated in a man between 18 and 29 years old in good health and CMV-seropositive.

The DNA for the CDR3 is TGTGCCAGCAGCTTGAGTGGGGCCGCACTGAACACTGAAGCTTTCTTT. Translated, it gives CASSLSGAALNTEAFF. The chain uses TRBV5-4 and TRBJ1-1, with a weak D call TRBD1 (5 bases). CDR3 length: 16 amino acids. Looked up from germline, CDR1 is SGHNT and CDR2 is YYREEE (reference sequence). The V end was cut by 1 base, the J end by 0 bases, with 13 bases between.